This entry describes one T cell receptor beta chain. It lacks a known antigen. There are no base qualities to consult, and no much larger clone falls within one base. TCRbeta CDR3 regions were amplified from genomic DNA by means of the immunoSEQ Assay, a bias-controlled multiplex PCR. As for the original processing: Nucleated cell counts per sample were estimated from amplification of reference gene primers within the assay. To quantify the absolute abundance of each unique TCRbeta CDR3 rearrangement, sequence reads were collapsed and filtered. For each sample, productive Simpson clonality was calculated as the square root of Simpson's diversity index across productive rearrangements. TCRdb provides this immuneACCESS table in a form limited to in-frame rearrangements. Some clones are lacking; in checked studies, under half of them reflect an unresolved V gene, and why the rest are absent is not known. That table furnishes V, J and clone size, whereas the DNA furnished D and trimming. Within this sample are about 440,000 clones, with around nine tenths of them counted one time only. The ten largest clones capture around 4.4% of the sample.

This sample was included in a study of blood T cell repertoires in COVID-19 (dated by TCRdb to the early 2020s). General notes on the study: The collaborator samples originated in the United States, Italy and Spain and spanned the acute and convalescent phases of COVID-19. The material from the prospective study consisted of cDNA or gDNA derived from T cells, B-cell-depleted T cells, or PBMCs. Deeply sampled blood TCRbeta repertoires from subjects exposed to, actively infected with, or recovered from COVID-19 were included in the dataset. A freely available public database, intended as a resource for researchers studying the immune response to SARS-CoV-2, is where the repertoires were released. Samples came from the ongoing ImmuneRACE study (first 160 participants) plus 1,254 subjects from 6 global collaborators. Sample metadata almost always included a de-identified subject ID, COVID-19 status, age in years and sex. Where HLA class I and class II types were available, the types were taken from metadata supplied by the sample provider, not from assay-based typing. Study-wide findings and limitations: Clinical and demographic metadata were provided uncurated, with the amount varying by source and participant.

Whole blood was collected in K2EDTA tubes by collaborating institutions according to the institutions' own protocols. For TCRbeta analysis, collaborators shipped samples as frozen whole blood, isolated PBMCs, or DNA extracted from either of those sample types. This sequence originates from a woman in her twenties or thirties with acute or convalescent COVID-19. The sample consisted of peripheral blood.

The nucleotide sequence is given as TGCGCCAGCAGCCACAGGGGGGGTCAGCCCCAGCATTTT. The encoded protein is CASSHRGGQPQHF. This chain is built from TRBV5-1 and TRBJ1-5, with 8 bases matching TRBD1. The germline V gene provides CDR1 SGHRS and CDR2 YFSETQ. V has 4 bases trimmed and J has 6 bases trimmed; junction bases matching no gene number 3. The CDR3 goes from the cysteine to the phenylalanine over 13 residues. Only CDR3 DNA is held: 39 bases, read in frame from base 1.